This T cell receptor beta chain derives from a study of beta chain features in type 1 diabetes. Points from the study as a whole: Type 1 diabetes patients had TCRB CDR3s that were shorter (moderately but significantly so) in all four CD4+ subsets.

CDR1 is LNHNV, CDR2 YYDKDF, per germline (reference sequence). V shed 0 bases and J shed 4 bases, with 15 bases lying between them. The CDR3 is 16 amino acids. The investigators reverse transcribed all of the isolated RNA, so they sequenced expressed TCRB transcripts. The method was immunoSEQ multiplex PCR; TCRdb's version includes in-frame clones alone and lacks a portion of them. The data show more than 25,000 clones, 49% seen once. Concerning this clone: Its antigen is unknown.

Via CD45RO/CCR7/CD25/CD127/CD95/CD27, cells of the CD4+ naive, central memory, regulatory and stem cell-like memory subsets were sorted. The origin of this receptor is a man aged 30 to 39 with type 1 diabetes. V usage is TRBV15 and J usage is TRBJ1-2; D might be TRBD1 (6 bases). What was sequenced was stem cell memory CD4+ T cells from blood. CDR3 region: CATSREGGAEIYGYTF. CDR3 nucleotide sequence: TGTGCCACCAGCAGAGAGGGGGGGGCGGAAATCTATGGCTACACCTTC. Complete variable domain (other parts from reference TRBV15 and TRBJ1-2): DAMVIQNPRYQVTQFGKPVTLSCSQTLNHNVMYWYQQKSSQAPKLLFHYYDKDFNNEADTPDNFQSRRPNTSFCFLDIRSPGLGDTAMYLCATSREGGAEIYGYTFGSGTRLTVV.